This T cell receptor beta chain emerged from a study of shared clonotypes between healthy human individuals. Study-wide results and limits: Inspection by rarefaction showed sorted-subset sequencing to be incomplete despite large depth. The low donor count limited represented genetic and exposure-history diversity.

To note about this clone: The antigen is unknown.

Assay used: immunoSEQ multiplex PCR; TCRdb lists only in-frame clones, some missing. The sample carries 400,000 to 600,000 clones, 95% to 96% recorded once. Germline V CDR1 and CDR2: LGHNA, YNFKEQ. The V gene lost 0 bases and the J gene lost 7 bases, with 9 bases spanning the gap. The CDR3 spans 13 residues. The chain joins TRBV4-2 to TRBJ1-1; D gene uncertain. The sample taken for sequencing was naive CD4+ T cells sorted from blood. Specified subset: CD45RA+ positively selected. The sequence was collected from a woman in her thirties in good health. Here the CDR3 DNA reads TGTGCCAGCAGCCAAGATAAGACCCTTGAAGCTTTCTTT. Its translation is CASSQDKTLEAFF.